This TCR delta chain appears in the sequencing data of a study of gamma-delta T cells after stem cell transplantation. TCRdb reprocessed the RT-PCR reads through CATT. The sample yields around 2,000 delta-chain clones, 0.85% to 1.2% seen once. On this clone itself: The protein held in TCRdb is that of a much larger clone and does not match this DNA's translation at residue 5, likely because of a read error; the protein shown is translated from the DNA.

From germline, CDR1 is TSWWSYY and CDR2 QGS. The CDR3 contains 18 residues. The V segment lost 4 bases and the J segment 9 bases; nucleotides outside the gene matches: 19. The gene calls are TRDV1 and TRDJ1; TRDD3 agrees at 11 bases. This TCR was recovered from a human donor. It is not recorded whose cells these are; they may come from a transplant donor. Sequences were obtained from gamma-delta T cells. CDR3 region: CALGGLVSEYWGISELIF. CDR3 DNA: TGTGCTCTTGGGGGACTAGTTTCCGAATACTGGGGGATATCGGAACTCATCTTT.